These T cell receptor beta chains were read from a single sample in a study of cytomegalovirus exposure and HLA in healthy donors. Sequenced by immunoSEQ multiplex PCR; TCRdb stores in-frame clones only, minus some. In the table there are roughly 120,000 clones, under 80% of which are singletons. The sequenced sample was PBMCs. The source is a woman between 50 and 59 years old in good health and CMV-seropositive. The CDR3 runs from the conserved cysteine through the conserved F or W. Fields, in order: V gene, CDR3 length, J gene, clone size, D gene, CDR3 DNA, CDR3 protein. D genes are given only for firm matches. Clone size appears in some rows only: once, few, many, or a class for an expanded clone.

V gene: TRBV7-2; CDR3 length: 13; J gene: TRBJ1-5; clone size: -; D gene: -; CDR3 DNA: TGTGCCAGCAGCTTCAACAGGGATCAGCCCCAGCATTTT; CDR3 protein: CASSFNRDQPQHF
V gene: TRBV23-1; CDR3 length: 16; J gene: TRBJ1-1; clone size: -; D gene: TRBD1; CDR3 DNA: TGCGCCAGCAGTCAATCCTGGGACAGGGTTTCCACTGAAGCTTTCTTT; CDR3 protein: CASSQSWDRVSTEAFF
V gene: TRBV5-6; CDR3 length: 14; J gene: TRBJ2-1; clone size: -; D gene: -; CDR3 DNA: TGTGCCAGCAGCTTGGTTAGGTTCGACACTGAGCAGTTCTTC; CDR3 protein: CASSLVRFDTEQFF
V gene: TRBV4-1; CDR3 length: 17; J gene: TRBJ2-1; clone size: few; D gene: TRBD1; CDR3 DNA: TGCGCCAGCAGCCGCCATCCAGGGGGTGGTAACTACAATGAGCAGTTCTTC; CDR3 protein: CASSRHPGGGNYNEQFF
V gene: TRBV2; CDR3 length: 16; J gene: TRBJ2-3; clone size: few; D gene: TRBD2; CDR3 DNA: TGTGCCAGCAGTGAAGAGGCTAGCGGGGGTCCAGGTACGCAGTATTTT; CDR3 protein: CASSEEASGGPGTQYF
V gene: TRBV18; CDR3 length: 17; J gene: TRBJ2-4; clone size: few; D gene: -; CDR3 DNA: TGTGCCAGCTCACCTACGAGGGTAGGGCCAGCCAAAAACATTCAGTACTTC; CDR3 protein: CASSPTRVGPAKNIQYF
V gene: TRBV5-1; CDR3 length: 16; J gene: TRBJ2-2; clone size: -; D gene: TRBD2; CDR3 DNA: TGCGCCAGCAGCCCTTTAGCGGGGCAGAACACCGGGGAGCTGTTTTTT; CDR3 protein: CASSPLAGQNTGELFF
V gene: TRBV9; CDR3 length: 15; J gene: TRBJ2-7; clone size: -; D gene: TRBD2; CDR3 DNA: TGTGCCAGCAGCACCGGGACTAGCGGGAGCTACGAGCAGTACTTC; CDR3 protein: CASSTGTSGSYEQYF
V gene: TRBV9; CDR3 length: 15; J gene: TRBJ2-7; clone size: -; D gene: -; CDR3 DNA: TGTGCCAGCAGCCTTACAGAGGGTACTCCGAGAGAGCAGTACTTC; CDR3 protein: CASSLTEGTPREQYF
V gene: TRBV7-3; CDR3 length: 14; J gene: TRBJ1-1; clone size: -; D gene: -; CDR3 DNA: TGTGCCAGCAGCTTAACTTCAGGGGCCCGCGGAGCTTTCTTT; CDR3 protein: CASSLTSGARGAFF
V gene: TRBV5-1; CDR3 length: 14; J gene: TRBJ1-1; clone size: few; D gene: -; CDR3 DNA: TGCGCCAGCAGCTTGACAGCACCCAACACTGAAGCTTTCTTT; CDR3 protein: CASSLTAPNTEAFF
V gene: TRBV9; CDR3 length: 17; J gene: TRBJ2-1; clone size: -; D gene: TRBD2; CDR3 DNA: TGTGCCAGCAGCGTAGCTGAGGGTAGCGGGGGGCAAAATGAGCAGTTCTTC; CDR3 protein: CASSVAEGSGGQNEQFF
V gene: TRBV6-5; CDR3 length: 11; J gene: TRBJ2-7; clone size: -; D gene: -; CDR3 DNA: TGTGCCAGCACCGACTTCGAGAGTGAGTACTTC; CDR3 protein: CASTDFESEYF
V gene: TRBV11-2; CDR3 length: 15; J gene: TRBJ1-3; clone size: -; D gene: -; CDR3 DNA: TGTGCCAGCAGCTTAATGGAGACAGTAGGAAACACCATATATTTT; CDR3 protein: CASSLMETVGNTIYF
V gene: TRBV18; CDR3 length: 12; J gene: TRBJ2-5; clone size: -; D gene: -; CDR3 DNA: TGTGCCAGCTCACCGGGCAGGGAGACCCAGTACTTC; CDR3 protein: CASSPGRETQYF
V gene: TRBV11-2; CDR3 length: 14; J gene: TRBJ2-1; clone size: -; D gene: -; CDR3 DNA: TGTGCCAGCAGCTTAGACCTCGACAGGAATGAGCAGTTCTTC; CDR3 protein: CASSLDLDRNEQFF
V gene: TRBV7-9; CDR3 length: 18; J gene: TRBJ1-1; clone size: once; D gene: -; CDR3 DNA: TGTGCCAGCTCTGGCCGGACACTAAGCGGGCCAGGGAGCACTGAAGCTTTCTTT; CDR3 protein: CASSGRTLSGPGSTEAFF
V gene: TRBV19; CDR3 length: 15; J gene: TRBJ1-4; clone size: few; D gene: TRBD1; CDR3 DNA: TGTGCCAGTAGTATCAACAGGGGGCGAGATGAAAAACTGTTTTTT; CDR3 protein: CASSINRGRDEKLFF
V gene: TRBV6-1; CDR3 length: 14; J gene: TRBJ2-5; clone size: -; D gene: -; CDR3 DNA: TGTGCCAGCGGACTCAGGACAGATCAAGAGACCCAGTACTTC; CDR3 protein: CASGLRTDQETQYF
V gene: TRBV7-8; CDR3 length: 18; J gene: TRBJ2-4; clone size: -; D gene: TRBD2; CDR3 DNA: TGTGCCAGCAGCTTACTAGCGGGGGGGTTTCTAGCCAAAAACATTCAGTACTTC; CDR3 protein: CASSLLAGGFLAKNIQYF
V gene: TRBV5-1; CDR3 length: 15; J gene: TRBJ2-3; clone size: -; D gene: TRBD2; CDR3 DNA: TGCGCCAGCAGCTCCCTAGCGGGAGGGGTCGATACGCAGTATTTT; CDR3 protein: CASSSLAGGVDTQYF
V gene: TRBV6-5; CDR3 length: 15; J gene: TRBJ2-2; clone size: -; D gene: TRBD1; CDR3 DNA: TGTGCCAGCACCAAACCGGGACAGGGGACCGGGGAGCTGTTTTTT; CDR3 protein: CASTKPGQGTGELFF
V gene: TRBV5-1; CDR3 length: 13; J gene: TRBJ1-1; clone size: -; D gene: -; CDR3 DNA: TGCGCCAGCAGCTTGGTGGCGGACACTGAAGCTTTCTTT; CDR3 protein: CASSLVADTEAFF
V gene: TRBV27; CDR3 length: 14; J gene: TRBJ2-7; clone size: -; D gene: TRBD2; CDR3 DNA: TGTGCCAGCGCGACTAGCGGGCCCTCCTACGAGCAGTACTTC; CDR3 protein: CASATSGPSYEQYF
V gene: TRBV7-3; CDR3 length: 13; J gene: TRBJ1-2; clone size: few; D gene: -; CDR3 DNA: TGTGCCAGCAGCTTGCACGAGGATGGAGGCTACACCTTC; CDR3 protein: CASSLHEDGGYTF
V gene: TRBV2; CDR3 length: 13; J gene: TRBJ2-3; clone size: -; D gene: -; CDR3 DNA: TGTGCCAGCAGTGACCGGGGCACAGATACGCAGTATTTT; CDR3 protein: CASSDRGTDTQYF
V gene: TRBV7-9; CDR3 length: 15; J gene: TRBJ2-2; clone size: -; D gene: -; CDR3 DNA: TGTGCCAGCAGCCCACATAACGGACAGACCGGGGAGCTGTTTTTT; CDR3 protein: CASSPHNGQTGELFF
V gene: TRBV12-5; CDR3 length: 14; J gene: TRBJ2-1; clone size: -; D gene: TRBD1; CDR3 DNA: TGTGCTAGTGTCCCGACAGGGACCTACAATGAGCAGTTCTTC; CDR3 protein: CASVPTGTYNEQFF
V gene: TRBV5-6; CDR3 length: 14; J gene: TRBJ1-5; clone size: -; D gene: -; CDR3 DNA: TGTGCCAGCAGCGTCCGCCAGGGGAATCAGCCCCAGCATTTT; CDR3 protein: CASSVRQGNQPQHF
V gene: TRBV4-3; CDR3 length: 13; J gene: TRBJ2-1; clone size: -; D gene: -; CDR3 DNA: TGCGCCAGCAGCCAAGGAGTCTACAATGAGCAGTTCTTC; CDR3 protein: CASSQGVYNEQFF
V gene: TRBV6-1; CDR3 length: 14; J gene: TRBJ1-6; clone size: once; D gene: TRBD1; CDR3 DNA: TGTGCCGCCAAACCCGGACAGGATAATTCACCCCTCCACTTT; CDR3 protein: CAAKPGQDNSPLHF
V gene: TRBV4-1; CDR3 length: 14; J gene: TRBJ2-5; clone size: -; D gene: -; CDR3 DNA: TGCGCCAGCAGCCAAGAACAGCGGGAAGAGACCCAGTACTTC; CDR3 protein: CASSQEQREETQYF
V gene: TRBV7-3; CDR3 length: 15; J gene: TRBJ2-7; clone size: -; D gene: -; CDR3 DNA: TGTGCCAGCAGCTTAAACGGACAGCCCTCCTACGAGCAGTACTTC; CDR3 protein: CASSLNGQPSYEQYF
V gene: TRBV2; CDR3 length: 15; J gene: TRBJ2-2; clone size: few; D gene: TRBD2; CDR3 DNA: TGTGCCAGCAGGGGACTAGTTAGCAACACCGGGGAGCTGTTTTTT; CDR3 protein: CASRGLVSNTGELFF
V gene: TRBV2; CDR3 length: 13; J gene: TRBJ1-6; clone size: -; D gene: -; CDR3 DNA: TGTGCCAGCGAAGGTCCCGGGAATTCACCCCTCCACTTT; CDR3 protein: CASEGPGNSPLHF
V gene: TRBV7-2; CDR3 length: 15; J gene: TRBJ2-7; clone size: -; D gene: TRBD1; CDR3 DNA: TGTGCCAGCAGCTCTGGGACAGGGGGGTACTACGAGCAGTACTTC; CDR3 protein: CASSSGTGGYYEQYF
V gene: TRBV6-6; CDR3 length: 14; J gene: TRBJ1-1; clone size: -; D gene: -; CDR3 DNA: TGTGCCAGCAGGAGACAGGTAGAGAACACTGAAGCTTTCTTT; CDR3 protein: CASRRQVENTEAFF
V gene: TRBV4-2; CDR3 length: 15; J gene: TRBJ2-6; clone size: -; D gene: -; CDR3 DNA: TGTGCCAGCGGCCAAGGCCGGGTTGGGGCCAACGTCCTGACTTTC; CDR3 protein: CASGQGRVGANVLTF
V gene: TRBV7-2; CDR3 length: 15; J gene: TRBJ2-7; clone size: -; D gene: -; CDR3 DNA: TGTGCCAGCGGGGGGTCAGCGGACTTCTCCTACGAGCAGTACTTC; CDR3 protein: CASGGSADFSYEQYF
V gene: TRBV28; CDR3 length: 15; J gene: TRBJ2-7; clone size: -; D gene: -; CDR3 DNA: TGTGCCAGCAGCTCTGCTGGGCAGGGAGGCTACGAGCAGTACTTC; CDR3 protein: CASSSAGQGGYEQYF
V gene: TRBV7-2; CDR3 length: 15; J gene: TRBJ2-3; clone size: few; D gene: -; CDR3 DNA: TGTGCCAGCAGCTTAGCGCCGGGTAACACAGATACGCAGTATTTT; CDR3 protein: CASSLAPGNTDTQYF
V gene: TRBV19; CDR3 length: 17; J gene: TRBJ2-1; clone size: once; D gene: -; CDR3 DNA: TGTGCCAGTAGCCGTAAGGGGAGGGCGATTGGGGGGCTTCAACAGTTCTTC; CDR3 protein: CASSRKGRAIGGLQQFF
V gene: TRBV13; CDR3 length: 19; J gene: TRBJ2-3; clone size: -; D gene: TRBD2; CDR3 DNA: TGTGCCAGCAGCTTAGGATGGACTAGCGGGAGTATGTTGACAGATACGCAGTATTTT; CDR3 protein: CASSLGWTSGSMLTDTQYF
V gene: TRBV25-1; CDR3 length: 14; J gene: TRBJ1-2; clone size: few; D gene: -; CDR3 DNA: TGTGCCAGCACCTCCGAATGGGGGGGGAATGGCTACACCTTC; CDR3 protein: CASTSEWGGNGYTF
V gene: TRBV5-4; CDR3 length: 13; J gene: TRBJ2-7; clone size: -; D gene: -; CDR3 DNA: TGTGCCAGCAGCTTCGGGACGGACTACGAGCAGTACTTC; CDR3 protein: CASSFGTDYEQYF
V gene: TRBV5-1; CDR3 length: 16; J gene: TRBJ2-2; clone size: -; D gene: -; CDR3 DNA: TGCGCCAGCAGCTTGTCCGGACTAAGGAACACCGGGGAGCTGTTTTTT; CDR3 protein: CASSLSGLRNTGELFF
V gene: TRBV5-1; CDR3 length: 14; J gene: TRBJ2-7; clone size: -; D gene: TRBD1; CDR3 DNA: TGCGCCAGCAGCCCCACCTCGACAGGGGGGATTTGGTACTTC; CDR3 protein: CASSPTSTGGIWYF
V gene: TRBV7-9; CDR3 length: 12; J gene: TRBJ1-1; clone size: -; D gene: -; CDR3 DNA: TGTTCCAGCACCCGAGGTGGGGGCGAAGCTTTCTTT; CDR3 protein: CSSTRGGGEAFF
V gene: TRBV7-8; CDR3 length: 15; J gene: TRBJ2-7; clone size: -; D gene: -; CDR3 DNA: TGTGCCAGCAGCTTAGTGGGGGACACCAACTACGAGCAGTACTTC; CDR3 protein: CASSLVGDTNYEQYF
V gene: TRBV10-3; CDR3 length: 15; J gene: TRBJ2-1; clone size: -; D gene: TRBD2; CDR3 DNA: TGTGCCATCTCGGGGCAGCGGGGGGACCACAATGAGCAGTTCTTC; CDR3 protein: CAISGQRGDHNEQFF
V gene: TRBV18; CDR3 length: 15; J gene: TRBJ1-4; clone size: -; D gene: TRBD1; CDR3 DNA: TGTGCCAGCTCCCGAGCGACAGGGCGAATGGAAAAACTGTTTTTT; CDR3 protein: CASSRATGRMEKLFF
V gene: TRBV6-5; CDR3 length: 13; J gene: TRBJ1-6; clone size: -; D gene: -; CDR3 DNA: TGTGCCAGCGGGGCTACGGAGAATTCACCCCTCCACTTT; CDR3 protein: CASGATENSPLHF
V gene: TRBV7-3; CDR3 length: 15; J gene: TRBJ2-3; clone size: -; D gene: TRBD2; CDR3 DNA: TGTGCCAGCAGCAAAAGCGGGGGGGGGACAGATACGCAGTATTTT; CDR3 protein: CASSKSGGGTDTQYF
V gene: TRBV19; CDR3 length: 15; J gene: TRBJ1-2; clone size: -; D gene: TRBD1; CDR3 DNA: TGTGCCAGTAGTTATAGCGACAGGGGCGGCTATGGCTACACCTTC; CDR3 protein: CASSYSDRGGYGYTF
V gene: TRBV5-4; CDR3 length: 16; J gene: TRBJ2-1; clone size: -; D gene: TRBD2; CDR3 DNA: TGTGCCAGCAGCTTAGGACTAGCGGGGAGGCGCAATGAGCAGTTCTTC; CDR3 protein: CASSLGLAGRRNEQFF